Below are 10 T cell receptor beta chains sequenced from a single sample in a study of cytomegalovirus exposure and HLA in healthy donors. This table comes from immunoSEQ multiplex PCR, and its TCRdb copy is limited to in-frame clones, with some not included. The sample carries about 150,000 clones, approximately 92% recorded once. The sequenced sample consisted of PBMCs. Every receptor here comes from a woman aged 18-29 years in good health and CMV-seropositive.

This clone was detected only once. The genes are TRBV30 and TRBJ1-2; 9 positions agree with TRBD1. Germline assignment: CDR1 GTSNPN and CDR2 SVGIG (reference sequence). V lost 5 bases to trimming and J lost 8 bases; unmatched junction nucleotides: 12. There are 14 residues in the CDR3. The CDR3 DNA reads TGTGCCTGGTCCTCCGGGACAGGGTCGGGAGGCTACACCTTC. This encodes CAWSSGTGSGGYTF. Drawing the rest from reference TRBV30 and TRBJ1-2, the complete variable domain is SQTIHQWPATLVQPVGSPLSLECTVEGTSNPNLYWYRQAAGRGLQLLFYSVGIGQISSEVPQNLSASRPQDRQFILSSKKLLLSDSGFYLCAWSSGTGSGGYTFGSGTRLTVV.

The count of this clone is one. This rearrangement joins TRBV2 to TRBJ2-3; possibly TRBD2 for D (6 bases). In germline, CDR1 is SNHLY, CDR2 FYNNEI. The CDR3 extends over 13 amino acids. V lost 9 bases, J lost 0 bases, and 10 bases lay in between. The CDR3, as DNA: TGTGCCAGGTCAAGCGGGAGCACAGATACGCAGTATTTT. Residues: CARSSGSTDTQYF.

The sample holds one count of this clone. The CDR3 sequence: CASSEAGLAKNIQYF. In nucleotides, the CDR3 is TGTGCCAGCAGTGAAGCGGGGCTAGCCAAAAACATTCAGTACTTC. This rearrangement joins TRBV2 to TRBJ2-4, with TRBD1 as a possible D gene (5 bases). The CDR3 runs to 15 residues. Germline loops: CDR1 SNHLY, CDR2 FYNNEI. V was trimmed by 0 bases and J by 0 bases, leaving 6 bases between them.

The chain links TRBV4-3 to TRBJ2-3; no reliable D call. The CDR3 sequence is 13 residues long. Germline V gene data show CDR1 as LGHNA and CDR2 as YSLEER. V was cut by 3 bases and J by 3 bases, with 7 bases left in between. The CDR3 here is CASSHFSTDTQYF. In DNA form, the CDR3 reads TGCGCCAGCAGCCATTTCTCGACAGATACGCAGTATTTT.

The genes are TRBV30 and TRBJ2-7, with D perhaps matching TRBD1 (6 bases). The V end lost 3 bases, the J end lost 3 bases, and 12 bases lay between the germline ends. The CDR3 is made up of 13 amino acids. CDR1 is GTSNPN, CDR2 SVGIG, per germline (reference sequence). The CDR3 here is CAWSPGHHYEQYF. For the CDR3, the DNA is TGTGCCTGGAGCCCGGGACATCACTACGAGCAGTACTTC.

The gene calls are TRBV13 and TRBJ1-6, with TRBD1 matching over 7 bases. The CDR3 is 16 amino acids. J gave up 8 bases and V 5 bases, and 12 bases lay outside the gene matches. Germline CDR1 is PRHDT and CDR2 is FYEKMQ (reference sequence). The DNA of the CDR3 is TGTGCCAGCAGCCCCAAGACAGGGTTACGGGATTCACCCCTCCACTTT. Amino acids: CASSPKTGLRDSPLHF.

This clone was detected only once. The V and J genes are TRBV7-6 and TRBJ2-7; 8 nucleotides align to TRBD1. CDR3 length: 12 amino acids. V dropped 3 bases and J dropped 6; count of bases not matched to a gene: 1. In germline, CDR1 is SGHVS, CDR2 FNYEAQ. The CDR3 nucleotides are TGTGCCAGCAGCTTGACAGGGGTCGAGCAGTACTTC. Amino acid sequence: CASSLTGVEQYF. The complete variable domain, with remaining parts taken from reference TRBV7-6 and TRBJ2-7, reads GAGVSQSPRYKVTKRGQDVALRCDPISGHVSLYWYRQALGQGPEFLTYFNYEAQQDKSGLPNDRFSAERPEGSISTLTIQRTEQRDSAMYRCASSLTGVEQYFGPGTRLTVT.

The chain couples TRBV4-2 to TRBJ1-2; tentative D call: TRBD1 (6 bases). The CDR3 has 15 amino acids. Trimming pared 3 bases from V and 8 bases from J, leaving 19 bases between. Per germline, CDR1 LGHNA and CDR2 YNFKEQ. The CDR3 sequence is CASSQATTGREGYTF. CDR3 bases: TGTGCCAGCAGCCAGGCCACTACAGGGAGGGAAGGCTACACCTTC.

This chain connects TRBV7-3 to TRBJ2-5; 7 bases map to TRBD2. J lost 2 bases, V lost 2 bases, and 5 bases had no gene match. Germline-derived CDR1 and CDR2 are SGHTA and FQGTGA. This CDR3 region has 15 residues. The CDR3 region has the DNA TGTGCCAGCAGCTTAGGCGGGGGAGAGCAAGAGACCCAGTACTTC. Protein sequence: CASSLGGGEQETQYF.

The chain uses TRBV30 and TRBJ1-1; a weak D match, TRBD1 (6 bases). Looked up from germline, CDR1 is GTSNPN and CDR2 is SVGIG (reference sequence). The length of the CDR3 is 13 residues. V was trimmed by 2 bases and J by 5 bases, leaving 12 bases between them. As DNA, the CDR3 is TGTGCCTGGAGTCGTACTCAGGGGACTGAAGCTTTCTTT. Its protein product is CAWSRTQGTEAFF.